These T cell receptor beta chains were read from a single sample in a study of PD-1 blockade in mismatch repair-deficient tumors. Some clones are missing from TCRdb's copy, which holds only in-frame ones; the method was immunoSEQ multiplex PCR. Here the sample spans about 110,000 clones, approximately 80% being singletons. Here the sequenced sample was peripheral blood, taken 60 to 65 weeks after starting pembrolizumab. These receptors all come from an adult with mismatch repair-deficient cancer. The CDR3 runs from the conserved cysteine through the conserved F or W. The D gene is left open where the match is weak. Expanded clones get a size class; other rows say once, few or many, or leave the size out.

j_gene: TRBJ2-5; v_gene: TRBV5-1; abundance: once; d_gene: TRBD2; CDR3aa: CASSETSGKETQYF; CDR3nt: TGCGCCAGCAGCGAGACTAGCGGGAAAGAGACCCAGTACTTC
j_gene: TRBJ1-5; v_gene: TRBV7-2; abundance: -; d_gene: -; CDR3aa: CASSLAGTLNQPQHF; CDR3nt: TGTGCCAGCAGTCTTGCCGGGACACTCAATCAGCCCCAGCATTTT
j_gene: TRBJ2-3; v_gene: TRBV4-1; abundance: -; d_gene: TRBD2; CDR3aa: CASSQEVAGGADTQYF; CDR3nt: TGCGCCAGCAGCCAAGAGGTAGCGGGAGGGGCAGATACGCAGTATTTT
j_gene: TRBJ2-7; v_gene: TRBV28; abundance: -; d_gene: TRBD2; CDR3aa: CASKLAGVGYEQYF; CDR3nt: TGTGCCAGCAAACTAGCGGGAGTAGGGTACGAGCAGTACTTC
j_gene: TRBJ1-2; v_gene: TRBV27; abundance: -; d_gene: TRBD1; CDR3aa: CASSTMDRGGNGYTF; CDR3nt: TGTGCCAGCAGTACCATGGACAGGGGAGGGAATGGCTACACCTTC
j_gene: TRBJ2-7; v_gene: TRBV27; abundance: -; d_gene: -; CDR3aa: CASSTGGYEQYF; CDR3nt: TGTGCCAGCAGTACCGGTGGCTACGAGCAGTACTTC
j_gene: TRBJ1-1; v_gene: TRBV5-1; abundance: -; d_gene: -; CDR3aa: CASSLHSIGEMNTEAFF; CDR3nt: TGCGCCAGCAGCTTGCATTCTATTGGGGAGATGAACACTGAAGCTTTCTTT
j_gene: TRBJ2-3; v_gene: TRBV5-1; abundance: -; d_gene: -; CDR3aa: CASSLTPKGGGTDTQYF; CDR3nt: TGCGCCAGCAGCTTGACCCCAAAGGGGGGTGGCACAGATACGCAGTATTTT
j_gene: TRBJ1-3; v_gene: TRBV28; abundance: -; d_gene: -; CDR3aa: CASRFPGSSGNTIYF; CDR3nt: TGTGCCAGCAGGTTCCCCGGGAGCTCTGGAAACACCATATATTTT
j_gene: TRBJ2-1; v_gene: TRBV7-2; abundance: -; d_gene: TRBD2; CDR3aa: CASSLGGLPYNEQFF; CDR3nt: TGTGCCAGCAGCTTAGGGGGACTACCTTACAATGAGCAGTTCTTC
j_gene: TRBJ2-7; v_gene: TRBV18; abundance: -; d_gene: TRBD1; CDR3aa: CASSPQTGGPYEQYF; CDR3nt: TGTGCCAGCTCACCACAGACAGGGGGCCCCTACGAGCAGTACTTC
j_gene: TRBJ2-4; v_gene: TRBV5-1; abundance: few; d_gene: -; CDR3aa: CASSTDGQNIQYF; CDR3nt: TGCGCCAGCAGCACTGACGGGCAAAACATTCAGTACTTC
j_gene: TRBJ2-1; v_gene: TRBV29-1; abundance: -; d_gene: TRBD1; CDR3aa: CSVVGTDAQGGNEQFF; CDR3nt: TGCAGCGTCGTCGGGACAGATGCCCAGGGCGGCAATGAGCAGTTCTTC
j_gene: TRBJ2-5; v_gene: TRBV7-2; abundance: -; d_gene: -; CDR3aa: CASTPFGGNQETQYF; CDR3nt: TGTGCCAGCACCCCCTTTGGGGGGAACCAAGAGACCCAGTACTTC
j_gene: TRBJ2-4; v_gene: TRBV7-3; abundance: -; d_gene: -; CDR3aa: CASSPGPGSGNIQYF; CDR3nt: TGTGCCAGCAGCCCCGGACCTGGGTCGGGAAACATTCAGTACTTC
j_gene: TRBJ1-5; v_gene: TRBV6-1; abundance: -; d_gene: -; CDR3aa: CASRREENSNQPQHF; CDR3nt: TGTGCCAGCAGGAGGGAGGAGAATAGCAATCAGCCCCAGCATTTT